Sequencing of this T cell receptor (beta chain) was carried out in a study of cytomegalovirus exposure and HLA in healthy donors. General study points: Altogether, around 160 TCR beta chains were recorded as cytomegalovirus-associated.

This CDR3 contains 15 residues. V lost 3 bases to trimming and J lost 5 bases; unmatched junction nucleotides: 4. Germline CDR1 is SNHLY and CDR2 is FYNNEI. Remarks on this clone: Its antigen is unidentified.

Researchers ran the PCR with 60 Vbeta and 13 Jbeta primers. Generated by immunoSEQ multiplex PCR, the TCRdb table keeps only in-frame clones and is missing some. Of approximately 180,000 clones in the sample, roughly four fifths were seen once. This sequence originates from a woman younger than 30 in good health and CMV-seronegative. The chain uses TRBV2 and TRBJ1-2; 12 positions agree with TRBD1. Sequenced input: PBMCs. For the CDR3, the DNA is TGTGCCAGCAGTGACGGGACAGGGGGCGAATATGGCTACACCTTC. It yields the protein CASSDGTGGEYGYTF.